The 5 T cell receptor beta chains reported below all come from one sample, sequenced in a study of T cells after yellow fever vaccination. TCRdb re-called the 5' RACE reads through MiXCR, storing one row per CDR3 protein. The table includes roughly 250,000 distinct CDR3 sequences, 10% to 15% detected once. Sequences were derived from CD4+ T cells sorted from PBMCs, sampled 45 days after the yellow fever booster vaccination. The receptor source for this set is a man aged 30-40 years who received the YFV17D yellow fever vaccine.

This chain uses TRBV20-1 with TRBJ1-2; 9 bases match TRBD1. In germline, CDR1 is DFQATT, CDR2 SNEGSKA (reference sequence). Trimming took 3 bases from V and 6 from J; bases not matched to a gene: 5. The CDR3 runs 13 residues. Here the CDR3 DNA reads TGCAGTGCTAGCGCACAGGGGGCGCATGGCTACACCTTC. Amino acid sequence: CSASAQGAHGYTF.

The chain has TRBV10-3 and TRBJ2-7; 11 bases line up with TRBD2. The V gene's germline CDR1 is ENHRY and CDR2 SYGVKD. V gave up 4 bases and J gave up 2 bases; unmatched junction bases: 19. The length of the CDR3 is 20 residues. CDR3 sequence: CAISATQTTSGNEPPYEQYF. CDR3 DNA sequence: TGTGCCATCAGTGCCACTCAAACGACTAGCGGGAACGAGCCCCCCTACGAGCAGTACTTC.

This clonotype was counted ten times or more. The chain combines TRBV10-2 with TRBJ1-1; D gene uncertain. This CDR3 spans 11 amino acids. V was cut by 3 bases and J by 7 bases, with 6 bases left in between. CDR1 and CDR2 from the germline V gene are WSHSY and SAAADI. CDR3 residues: CASSDSYEAFF. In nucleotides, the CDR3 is TGCGCCAGCAGTGACTCCTATGAAGCTTTCTTT.

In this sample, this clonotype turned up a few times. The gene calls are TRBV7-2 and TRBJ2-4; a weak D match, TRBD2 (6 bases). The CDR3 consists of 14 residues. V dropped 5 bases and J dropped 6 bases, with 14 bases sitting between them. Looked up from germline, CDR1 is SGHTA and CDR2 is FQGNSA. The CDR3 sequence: CASSKLGDSNIQYF. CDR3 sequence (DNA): TGTGCCAGCAGCAAGCTAGGGGACTCAAACATTCAGTACTTC.

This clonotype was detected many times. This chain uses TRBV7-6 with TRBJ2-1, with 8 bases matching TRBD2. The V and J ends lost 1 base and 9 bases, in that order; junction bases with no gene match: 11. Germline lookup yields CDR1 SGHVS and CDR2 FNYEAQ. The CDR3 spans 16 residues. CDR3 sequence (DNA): TGTGCCAGCAGCTTAGAGGTGGACGGGAGGGGAGGTGAGCAGTTCTTC. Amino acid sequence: CASSLEVDGRGGEQFF.